Following are 5 T cell receptor beta chains from one sample sequenced in a study of T cells after posttransplantation cyclophosphamide. Assay: immunoSEQ multiplex PCR; the TCRdb copy retains only in-frame clones and omits some. Listed here are 30,000 to 50,000 clones without any singletons, the top ten holding more than 4.5%. The source material was PBMCs. The receptors stem from a woman between 45 and 60 years old in good health and a related stem cell transplant donor.

This clone was seen repeatedly, ten times or more. The chain carries TRBV13 and TRBJ2-7; 7 bases fit TRBD1. The CDR3 is made up of 16 amino acids. V was pared by 5 bases and J by 5 bases, with 15 bases of the junction left unmatched. Per the germline V gene, CDR1 is PRHDT and CDR2 is FYEKMQ (reference sequence). The CDR3 bases are TGTGCCAGCAGCCTCCGACAGGGATCACCTGTCCACGAGCAGTACTTC. This codes for CASSLRQGSPVHEQYF.

This clone appeared many times. The chain is built from TRBV30 and TRBJ1-2, with 7 bases that match TRBD1. The length of the CDR3 is 13 residues. V gave up 2 bases and J gave up 4 bases; unmatched junction bases: 4. Germline CDR1 reads GTSNPN; CDR2 reads SVGIG (reference sequence). CDR3 loop: CAWSRRDSYGYTF. In nucleotides, the CDR3 is TGTGCCTGGAGTCGGCGGGACAGCTATGGCTACACCTTC.

This clone was seen repeatedly, ten times or more. V gene TRBV29-1 combines with J gene TRBJ1-2; 11 bases align to TRBD1. This CDR3 is built from 16 residues. The V gene end was trimmed by 4 bases and the J gene end by 6 bases; junction bases not matched to a gene: 13. In germline, CDR1 is SQVTM, CDR2 ANQGSEA. CDR3 in DNA: TGCAGCGTTGTGCTGCCTATGGGACAGGGGGAAGATGGCTACACCTTC. Encoded protein: CSVVLPMGQGEDGYTF.

This clone was observed many times. The chain couples TRBV20-1 to TRBJ2-1, with 11 bases lining up with TRBD2. From germline, CDR1 is DFQATT and CDR2 SNEGSKA (reference sequence). CDR3 length equals 11 residues. Trimming cost V 2 bases and J 12 bases; bases outside gene matches: 0. CDR3 residues: CSARLAGGQFF. The CDR3 DNA sequence: TGCAGTGCTAGACTAGCGGGGGGGCAGTTCTTC.

In this sample, this clone turned up many times. V usage is TRBV5-6 and J usage is TRBJ2-2; TRBD1 is a possible D gene (6 bases). The CDR3 has 15 amino acids. Trimming removed 1 base from V and 4 bases from J, with 11 bases in between. CDR1 SGHDT and CDR2 YYEEEE come from the germline V gene. In DNA form, the CDR3 reads TGTGCCAGCAGCTTGATTACAGGGATCACCGGGGAGCTGTTTTTT. Protein: CASSLITGITGELFF.